Presented here are 23 T cell receptor beta chains from one specimen sequenced in a study of T cells in Graves' hyperthyroidism and ophthalmopathy. There were TCR beta CDR3 regions amplified from RNA transcripts. In the first-round RT-PCR of the TCR CDR3, the HTBI primer set was used. TCRdb re-called the multiplex PCR reads through MiXCR, storing one row per CDR3 protein. The sample has a few hundred thousand distinct CDR3 sequences; 15% to 17% are singletons. Material: blood. All receptors come from a young woman with Graves' hyperthyroidism.

Many counts were recorded for this clonotype. The J gene is TRBJ1-2, the V gene TRBV12-3 or TRBV12-4; TRBD1 aligns across 7 bases. After removal of 6 bases from V and 2 bases from J, the junction contained 9 bases not matched to a gene. The length of the CDR3 is 15 residues. The DNA of the CDR3 is TGTGCCAGCAGCCTGCCGAAACAGGGGAACTATGGCTACACCTTC. Amino acid sequence: CASSLPKQGNYGYTF.

This clonotype has at least ten counts. The V call is TRBV5-1, the J call TRBJ2-3; 12 bases map to TRBD1. The ends lost 4 bases at V and 6 bases at J; junction bases unmatched: 9. CDR1 is SGHRS and CDR2 is YFSETQ in the germline V gene. CDR3 length: 16 residues. The CDR3 reads CASSHRGQGAVDTQYF. In DNA form, the CDR3 reads TGCGCCAGCAGCCACCGGGGACAGGGGGCGGTTGATACGCAGTATTTT.

In its sample, this clonotype was seen a few times. J is TRBJ2-1 and V is TRBV28, with 11 bases that match TRBD2. This CDR3 has 18 amino acids. Per the germline V gene, CDR1 is MDHEN and CDR2 is SYDVKM. J lost 2 bases, V lost 4 bases, and 10 bases had no gene match. In nucleotides, the CDR3 is TGTGCCAGCAGTTATTCGGCTAGCGGGAGGCCCCCCTACAATGAGCAGTTCTTC. Its translation is CASSYSASGRPPYNEQFF. The full variable domain, completed using reference TRBV28 and TRBJ2-1, is DVKVTQSSRYLVKRTGEKVFLECVQDMDHENMFWYRQDPGLGLRLIYFSYDVKMKEKGDIPEGYSVSREKKERFSLILESASTNQTSMYLCASSYSASGRPPYNEQFFGPGTRLTVL.

This chain connects TRBV13 to TRBJ2-7; no reliable D call. The V end was cut by 4 bases, the J end by 1 base, with 8 bases between. The CDR3 spans 13 residues. Germline CDR1 and CDR2: PRHDT and FYEKMQ (reference sequence). As DNA, the CDR3 is TGTGCCAGCAGCTCCGGACGGTCCTACGAGCAGTACTTC. Amino acid sequence: CASSSGRSYEQYF.

Comments on this clonotype: A much bigger clone sits one base away, suggesting this may be a read error. The chain employs TRBV27 and TRBJ2-1, with 12 positions matching TRBD1. V was pared by 5 bases and J by 9 bases, with 8 bases of the junction left unmatched. This CDR3 spans 15 amino acids. CDR1 is MNHEY, CDR2 SMNVEV, per germline (reference sequence). CDR3 nucleotide sequence: TGTGCCAGCAGTGAGGGGACAGGGGGCTTTCGTGAGCAGTTCTTC. The encoded protein is CASSEGTGGFREQFF.

This clonotype was detected only once. The CDR3 DNA reads TGTGCCAGCAGCTTACATCGGATAGATACGCAGTATTTT. Its protein is CASSLHRIDTQYF. The chain is built from TRBV2 and TRBJ2-3; the D is unclear. The CDR3 covers 13 residues. Germline V CDR1 and CDR2: SNHLY, FYNNEI. Trimming stripped 6 bases from V and 5 bases from J, with 12 bases between.

This clonotype was recorded many times. The V gene is TRBV3-1, the J gene TRBJ1-2, with TRBD1 matching over 9 bases. This CDR3 comprises 17 residues. The junction had 17 bases not matched to a gene; V was cut back by 4 bases and J by 8 bases. Germline-derived CDR1 and CDR2 are LGHDT and YNNKEL (reference sequence). The DNA of the CDR3 is TGTGCCAGCAGCCGAGGGTTTGCCGGACAGGGGAGCAGGGGCTACACCTTC. The encoded protein is CASSRGFAGQGSRGYTF.

This clonotype came up many times. This sequence joins TRBV7-3 and TRBJ1-6, with D possibly matching TRBD1 (5 bases). Germline lookup yields CDR1 SGHTA and CDR2 FQGTGA. Trimming took 4 bases from V and 9 from J, leaving 16 bases between them. CDR3 size: 15 residues. Written as DNA, the CDR3 is TGTGCCAGCAGCTCAGCCAGCCAGGGTCTTTCACCCCTCCACTTT. Translation: CASSSASQGLSPLHF.

This clonotype was seen repeatedly, ten times or more. The chain combines TRBV3-1 with TRBJ2-7, with 8 bases identical to TRBD2. This CDR3 is built from 14 residues. The J segment lost 4 bases and the V segment lost 2 bases, leaving 4 bases of the junction unmatched. Germline V gene sequence: CDR1 LGHDT, CDR2 YNNKEL (reference sequence). The CDR3: CASSQPGLVYEQYF. DNA of the CDR3: TGTGCCAGCAGCCAACCGGGACTAGTTTACGAGCAGTACTTC.

The table lists this clonotype with a few counts. V gene TRBV9 combines with J gene TRBJ1-2, with D possibly TRBD1 on 6 matching bases. CDR3 length: 17 residues. V was cut by 6 bases and J by 0 bases, with 21 bases left in between. Germline V gives CDR1 SGDLS, CDR2 YYNGEE. The CDR3 region is CASTAGVDPLANYGYTF. Written as DNA, the CDR3 is TGTGCCAGCACCGCAGGGGTCGATCCGTTAGCTAACTATGGCTACACCTTC.

This clonotype was counted only a few times. The genes are TRBV6-5 and TRBJ1-2, with 10 bases that match TRBD1. The germline gives CDR1 MNHEY, CDR2 SVGAGI. The CDR3 runs to 14 residues. Trimming cost V 2 bases and J 8 bases; bases outside gene matches: 5. The CDR3 nucleotides are TGTGCCAGCAGTTACACCACGACAGGGGGCGGCTACACCTTC. Amino acids: CASSYTTTGGGYTF.

On this clonotype: Being one base from a much bigger clone, this may be a read error. The rearrangement links TRBV13 to TRBJ1-4; the D is unclear. The CDR3 extends over 14 amino acids. The germline V gene encodes CDR1 PRHDT and CDR2 FYEKMQ (reference sequence). Here the CDR3 DNA reads TGTGCCAGCAGCCAGAGCCCAACTAATGAAAAACCGTTTTTT. This gives the protein CASSQSPTNEKPFF. Complete variable domain (other parts from reference TRBV13 and TRBJ1-4): AAGVIQSPRHLIKEKRETATLKCYPIPRHDTVYWYQQGPGQDPQFLISFYEKMQSDKGSIPDRFSAQQFSDYHSELNMSSLELGDSALYFCASSQSPTNEKPFFGSGTQLSVL.

Ten or more counts support this clonotype. The V and J genes are TRBV18 and TRBJ1-2, with D perhaps TRBD1 (5 bases). CDR3 length: 13 residues. Germline V gene lookup returns CDR1 KGHSH and CDR2 LQKENI. With 5 bases removed from V and 8 bases from J, the gap between germline ends came to 15 bases. As DNA, the CDR3 is TGTGCCAGCTCAAGGGACGAGGGGAAGGGCTACACCTTC. Translation gives CASSRDEGKGYTF.

The chain recombines TRBV7-2 with TRBJ2-1; 10 nucleotides agree with TRBD2. Germline CDR1 SGHTA, CDR2 FQGNSA. Trimming cost V 3 bases and J 9 bases; bases outside gene matches: 11. The CDR3 is 16 residues long. CDR3 DNA: TGTGCCAGCAGCTTTAAAACCTTAGCGGGGGGTGGTGAGCAGTTCTTC. As protein: CASSFKTLAGGGEQFF.

Many counts were recorded for this clonotype. The rearrangement joins TRBV20-1 to TRBJ1-1; D not certain. Deletions cut 0 bases from V and 3 bases from J, with 14 bases between. The V gene's germline CDR1 is DFQATT and CDR2 SNEGSKA (reference sequence). The CDR3 extends over 15 amino acids. Written as DNA, the CDR3 is TGCAGTGCTAGAGATGGTGGCAGAGGGTACACTGAAGCTTTCTTT. Protein product: CSARDGGRGYTEAFF.

This sequence joins TRBV10-3 and TRBJ1-3, with D tentatively TRBD1 (5 bases). The V and J ends lost 1 base and 2 bases respectively, with 9 bases between them. This CDR3 comprises 15 residues. CDR1 and CDR2 (germline): ENHRY, SYGVKD. Written as DNA, the CDR3 is TGTGCCATCAGTGAGTGGGACGAACCTGGAAACACCATATATTTT. This translates into CAISEWDEPGNTIYF.

This clonotype was recorded at least ten times. The chain combines TRBV12-3 or TRBV12-4 with TRBJ1-2, with a possible D match to TRBD1 (6 bases). Trimming left V 6 bases short and J 7 bases short, with 15 bases between. The CDR3 runs 13 residues. The CDR3 DNA follows: TGTGCCAGCAGGCCCACAGGGATTCCTGGCTACACCTTC. Its protein is CASRPTGIPGYTF.

The sample holds a few counts of this clonotype. A much larger clone sits a single nucleotide away, making a read error possible. J is TRBJ2-2 and V is TRBV3-1; TRBD2 matches at 8 bases. There are 13 residues in the CDR3. Germline assignment: CDR1 LGHDT and CDR2 YNNKEL (reference sequence). The ends lost 4 bases at V and 6 bases at J; junction bases unmatched: 1. DNA for the CDR3: TGTGCCAGCAGCCCCGGGGGGGCCGGGGAGCTGTTTTTT. Translating it yields CASSPGGAGELFF. Complete variable domain (other parts from reference TRBV3-1 and TRBJ2-2): DTAVSQTPKYLVTQMGNDKSIKCEQNLGHDTMYWYKQDSKKFLKIMFSYNNKELIINETVPNRFSPKSPDKAHLNLHINSLELGDSAVYFCASSPGGAGELFFGEGSRLTVL.

The chain combines TRBV7-9 with TRBJ1-6; TRBD1 matches 9 bases. Per germline, CDR1 SEHNR and CDR2 FQNEAQ (reference sequence). The CDR3 totals 15 residues. V lost 5 bases and J lost 7; bases outside the gene matches: 6. CDR3 DNA sequence: TGTGCCAGCAGCCAGGGACAGGGTTTGAATTCACCCCTCCACTTT. Its translation is CASSQGQGLNSPLHF.

This clonotype was seen ten or more times. The CDR3 DNA reads as TGCAGTGCTAGAGATCGGGTAGCGGGAGGTGTTCACGAGCAGTACTTC. Protein product: CSARDRVAGGVHEQYF. This sequence joins TRBV20-1 and TRBJ2-7, with 10 bases fitting TRBD2. Germline CDR1 reads DFQATT; CDR2 reads SNEGSKA (reference sequence). This CDR3 is built from 16 residues. The ends lost 0 bases at V and 5 bases at J; junction bases unmatched: 10.

This chain joins TRBV7-2 and TRBJ1-5; D perhaps matches TRBD1 (6 bases). Trimming pared 5 bases from V and 4 bases from J, leaving 15 bases between. The CDR3 covers 15 residues. Germline CDR1 SGHTA, CDR2 FQGNSA. CDR3 protein: CASSPRQDLNQPQHF. In nucleotides, the CDR3 is TGTGCCAGCAGCCCCAGACAGGACTTAAATCAGCCCCAGCATTTT.

This clonotype was counted at least ten times. The chain employs TRBV7-2 and TRBJ2-4; D gene uncertain. There are 14 residues in the CDR3. V lost 4 bases to trimming and J lost 2 bases, with 9 bases between them. The germline V gene has CDR1 SGHTA and CDR2 FQGNSA. DNA of the CDR3: TGTGCCAGCAGCTCGGGTGGGTCCAAAAACATTCAGTACTTC. It is translated as CASSSGGSKNIQYF.

This clonotype was found many times. The chain recombines TRBV5-1 with TRBJ2-7; 8 positions match TRBD1. CDR1 SGHRS and CDR2 YFSETQ come from the germline V gene. V was clipped by 4 bases and J by 3 bases; unmatched bases: 6. The CDR3 consists of 14 residues. In nucleotides, the CDR3 is TGCGCCAGCAGCGAAACAGGGACAGGCTACGAGCAGTACTTC. Residues: CASSETGTGYEQYF.